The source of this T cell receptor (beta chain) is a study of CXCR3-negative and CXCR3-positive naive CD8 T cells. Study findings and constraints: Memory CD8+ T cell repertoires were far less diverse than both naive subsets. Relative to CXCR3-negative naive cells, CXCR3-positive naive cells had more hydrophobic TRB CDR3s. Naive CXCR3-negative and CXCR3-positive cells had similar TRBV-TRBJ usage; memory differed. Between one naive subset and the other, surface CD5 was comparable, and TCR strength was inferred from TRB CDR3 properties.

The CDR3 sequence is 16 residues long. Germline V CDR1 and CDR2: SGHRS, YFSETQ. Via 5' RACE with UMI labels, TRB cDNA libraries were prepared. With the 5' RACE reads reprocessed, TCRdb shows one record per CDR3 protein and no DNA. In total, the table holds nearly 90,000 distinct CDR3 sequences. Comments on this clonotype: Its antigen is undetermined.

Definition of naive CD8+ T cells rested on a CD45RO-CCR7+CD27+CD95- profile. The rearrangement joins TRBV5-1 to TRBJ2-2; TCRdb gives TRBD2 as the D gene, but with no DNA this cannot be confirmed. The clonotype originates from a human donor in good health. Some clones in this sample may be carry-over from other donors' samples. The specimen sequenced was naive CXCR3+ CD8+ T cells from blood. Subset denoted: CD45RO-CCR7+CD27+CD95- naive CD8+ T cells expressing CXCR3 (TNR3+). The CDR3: CASRVRLAGVPGELFF.